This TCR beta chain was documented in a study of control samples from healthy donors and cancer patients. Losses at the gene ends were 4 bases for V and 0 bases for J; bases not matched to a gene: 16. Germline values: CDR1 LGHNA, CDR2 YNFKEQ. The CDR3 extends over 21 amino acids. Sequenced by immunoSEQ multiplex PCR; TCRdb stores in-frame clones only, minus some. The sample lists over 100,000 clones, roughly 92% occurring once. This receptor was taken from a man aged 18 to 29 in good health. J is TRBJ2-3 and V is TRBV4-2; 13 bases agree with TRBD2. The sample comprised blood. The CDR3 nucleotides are TGTGCCAGCAGCCTTCGGGCGACTAGCGGGGGGCCCTCATACAGCACAGATACGCAGTATTTT. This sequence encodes CASSLRATSGGPSYSTDTQYF.